The 27 T cell receptor beta chains given below trace back to one sample, sequenced in a study of T cell responses to AZD1222 COVID-19 vaccine. Method: immunoSEQ multiplex PCR; TCRdb's copy keeps in-frame clones and lacks some. Here the sample spans 65,000 to 80,000 clones, 85% to 90% being singletons. Sample: peripheral blood, taken 28 days after the second dose of the MenACWY control vaccine. The receptors stem from an adult who received the MenACWY meningococcal vaccine as a control.

The chain joins TRBV5-1 to TRBJ1-1; no reliable D call. Per germline, CDR1 SGHRS and CDR2 YFSETQ. V was pared by 2 bases and J by 0 bases, with 8 bases between. The CDR3 runs 14 residues. The CDR3 loop reads CASSFALMNTEAFF. In DNA, the CDR3 is TGCGCCAGCAGCTTTGCTCTGATGAACACTGAAGCTTTCTTT.

The V and J genes are TRBV10-3 and TRBJ1-6; D unresolved. The germline V gene has CDR1 ENHRY and CDR2 SYGVKD. Trimming pared 3 bases from V and 6 bases from J, leaving 9 bases between. The CDR3 covers 14 residues. This CDR3 reads CAISEGRANSPLHF. The CDR3 DNA is TGTGCCATCAGTGAAGGCCGGGCTAATTCACCCCTCCACTTT.

The chain uses TRBV6-2 or TRBV6-3 and TRBJ2-3; D not certain. CDR1 is MNHEY and CDR2 is SVGEGT in the germline V gene. V was trimmed by 0 bases and J by 2 bases, leaving 12 bases between them. The CDR3 contains 16 residues. CDR3 amino acids: CASSYSAQLHTDTQYF. The CDR3 DNA follows: TGTGCCAGCAGTTACTCAGCCCAGTTGCACACAGATACGCAGTATTTT.

The genes are TRBV19 and TRBJ2-5; 7 bases fit TRBD1. V was clipped by 5 bases and J by 2 bases; unmatched bases: 5. The germline gives CDR1 LNHDA, CDR2 SQIVND (reference sequence). The CDR3 is made up of 14 amino acids. CDR3 residues: CASSQGQTQETQYF. The DNA of the CDR3 is TGTGCCAGTAGTCAGGGACAGACGCAAGAGACCCAGTACTTC.

This chain connects TRBV7-8 to TRBJ1-5, with D hard to call. The CDR3 runs to 12 residues. Trimming stripped 6 bases from V and 5 bases from J, with 8 bases between. CDR1 is SGHVS, CDR2 FQNEAQ, per germline. The chain's CDR3 is CASRSGDQPQHF. The DNA for the CDR3 is TGTGCCAGCAGATCCGGCGATCAGCCCCAGCATTTT.

This chain links TRBV29-1 with TRBJ2-7; 7 nucleotides align to TRBD1. Germline V gives CDR1 SQVTM, CDR2 ANQGSEA. This CDR3 has 15 residues. Trimming removed 1 base from V and 0 bases from J; junction bases left unmatched: 6. The CDR3 nucleotides read TGCAGCGTTGAAGGCCCCGGGACAGCCTCCTACGAGCAGTACTTC. Amino acid sequence: CSVEGPGTASYEQYF.

The chain couples TRBV10-1 to TRBJ2-3, with 10 bases identical to TRBD1. The V and J ends lost 6 bases and 4 bases, in that order; junction bases with no gene match: 1. Germline-derived CDR1 and CDR2 are WNHNN and SYGVQD (reference sequence). The length of the CDR3 is 13 residues. CDR3 amino acids: CASSGTGADTQYF. The DNA for the CDR3 is TGCGCCAGCAGCGGGACAGGGGCAGATACGCAGTATTTT.

This clone was detected only once. This chain connects TRBV28 to TRBJ1-1; the match to TRBD1 covers 8 bases. The CDR3 has 15 amino acids. J gave up 1 base and V 5 bases, and 6 bases lay outside the gene matches. CDR1 MDHEN and CDR2 SYDVKM come from the germline V gene. CDR3 nucleotide sequence: TGTGCCAGCAGTCATCGACAGGGGTGGAACACTGAAGCTTTCTTT. It is translated as CASSHRQGWNTEAFF.

The chain uses TRBV9 and TRBJ2-1, with TRBD2 identical over 9 bases. Trimming removed 0 bases from V and 6 bases from J; junction bases left unmatched: 10. CDR3 length: 17 residues. Germline V gene lookup returns CDR1 SGDLS and CDR2 YYNGEE. DNA of the CDR3: TGTGCCAGCAGCGTAGTTGCGGGGGGGGACCCAGGCAATGAGCAGTTCTTC. The encoded protein is CASSVVAGGDPGNEQFF.

The rearrangement uses TRBV15 and TRBJ2-1; D remains ambiguous. CDR1 and CDR2 from the germline V gene are LNHNV and YYDKDF (reference sequence). The CDR3 length is 11 residues. V was trimmed by 10 bases and J by 6 bases, leaving 10 bases between them. The CDR3 here is CASRFGNEQFF. The CDR3 DNA follows: TGTGCCAGCAGATTCGGCAATGAGCAGTTCTTC.

This clone was seen more than once but under ten times. J is TRBJ2-1 and V is TRBV9, with no clear D. The V gene lost 2 bases and the J gene lost 5 bases, with 8 bases spanning the gap. The CDR3 extends over 13 amino acids. Germline V gene data show CDR1 as SGDLS and CDR2 as YYNGEE. CDR3 DNA: TGTGCCAGCAGCGTCGATATCCACAATGAGCAGTTCTTC. Protein product: CASSVDIHNEQFF.

The chain carries TRBV30 and TRBJ2-1; tentatively, D is TRBD1 (5 bases). Trimming shortened V by 0 bases and J by 8 bases, and 11 bases separated the two germline ends. This CDR3 spans 13 amino acids. Germline values: CDR1 GTSNPN, CDR2 SVGIG (reference sequence). CDR3 region: CAWSVEARDEQFF. CDR3 nucleotide sequence: TGTGCCTGGAGTGTAGAGGCCAGGGATGAGCAGTTCTTC.

This sequence joins TRBV20-1 and TRBJ1-1; D may be TRBD1 (6 bases). Per germline, CDR1 DFQATT and CDR2 SNEGSKA (reference sequence). This CDR3 contains 14 residues. V was trimmed by 3 bases and J by 0 bases, leaving 11 bases between them. The CDR3 coding sequence is TGCAGTGCTAGTCGGGGGGCGATGAACACTGAAGCTTTCTTT. The encoded protein is CSASRGAMNTEAFF.

CDR3 protein: CASLSEGSGNTIYF. As DNA, the CDR3 is TGTGCCAGTCTCTCTGAGGGCTCTGGAAACACCATATATTTT. This chain uses TRBV18 with TRBJ1-3; D is ambiguous. The CDR3 covers 14 residues. Germline V gives CDR1 KGHSH, CDR2 LQKENI. V was clipped by 9 bases and J by 0 bases, with 12 bases between them.

The V gene is TRBV6-5, the J gene TRBJ1-2, with 7 bases lining up with TRBD1. Germline V gene sequence: CDR1 MNHEY, CDR2 SVGAGI. V dropped 6 bases and J dropped 4; count of bases not matched to a gene: 11. This CDR3 region has 15 residues. The CDR3 is CASSLRRGAGYGYTF. CDR3 DNA: TGTGCCAGCAGCCTTCGCAGGGGGGCGGGCTATGGCTACACCTTC.

The chain couples TRBV7-2 to TRBJ1-6, with D perhaps matching TRBD1 (6 bases). The CDR3 has 14 amino acids. The V end lost 4 bases, the J end lost 9 bases, and 13 bases lay between the germline ends. Germline CDR1 reads SGHTA; CDR2 reads FQGNSA. The CDR3 here is CASSSDRSSSPLHF. The CDR3 coding sequence is TGTGCCAGCAGCTCCGACAGGTCGTCTTCACCCCTCCACTTT.

The chain employs TRBV6-2 or TRBV6-3 and TRBJ2-3; TRBD2 matches at 10 bases. This CDR3 spans 19 amino acids. V shed 2 bases, J shed 5 bases, and the junction held 16 bases outside the gene matches. Per the germline V gene, CDR1 is MNHEY and CDR2 is SVGEGT. CDR3 coding DNA: TGTGCCAGCAGTTACCCAATTCCTAGCGGGGGCTTACTGGGAGATACGCAGTATTTT. Residues: CASSYPIPSGGLLGDTQYF.

V usage is TRBV29-1 and J usage is TRBJ1-1; D gene unclear. Germline V gene sequence: CDR1 SQVTM, CDR2 ANQGSEA. The CDR3 length is 12 residues. V lost 4 bases to trimming and J lost 2 bases, with 8 bases between them. The CDR3 loop reads CSVAGGNTEAFF. The DNA of the CDR3 is TGCAGCGTTGCCGGCGGTAACACTGAAGCTTTCTTT.

The V call is TRBV24-1, the J call TRBJ2-5; 7 bases fit TRBD2. CDR3 length: 13 residues. Losses at the gene ends were 7 bases for V and 5 bases for J; bases not matched to a gene: 6. CDR1 and CDR2 from the germline V gene are KGHDR and SFDVKD. The CDR3 nucleotides read TGTGCCACCAGATCGCGGGAGTGGGAGACCCAGTACTTC. Amino acid sequence: CATRSREWETQYF.

The chain employs TRBV30 and TRBJ2-6; D is unresolved. Germline-derived CDR1 and CDR2 are GTSNPN and SVGIG (reference sequence). This CDR3 has 15 residues. V lost 4 bases, J lost 0 bases, and 10 bases lay in between. In DNA form, the CDR3 reads TGTGCCTGGACCCCGTTAGGCTCTGGGGCCAACGTCCTGACTTTC. Encoded protein: CAWTPLGSGANVLTF.

The chain couples TRBV4-2 to TRBJ2-1; 7 bases map to TRBD2. Per the germline V gene, CDR1 is LGHNA and CDR2 is YNFKEQ. The CDR3 sequence is 17 residues long. V was pared by 4 bases and J by 8 bases, with 17 bases of the junction left unmatched. The CDR3 nucleotides are TGTGCCAGCAGCCCCCGCCGCGGGGGACCGGGGCACGATGAGCAGTTCTTC. Protein sequence: CASSPRRGGPGHDEQFF.

The chain links TRBV6-6 to TRBJ2-1, with 7 bases aligning to TRBD1. V lost 5 bases and J lost 7; bases outside the gene matches: 5. The CDR3 length is 13 residues. Germline V gene sequence: CDR1 MNHNY, CDR2 SVGAGI (reference sequence). The CDR3 is CASSPGTENEQFF. Here the CDR3 DNA reads TGTGCCAGCAGTCCCGGGACAGAGAATGAGCAGTTCTTC.

The V and J genes are TRBV5-8 and TRBJ2-1; 9 nucleotides match TRBD1. Germline V CDR1 and CDR2: SGHTS, YDEGEE. The CDR3 has 17 amino acids. Unmatched junction bases numbered 15, after V lost 7 bases and J lost 4 bases. CDR3 region: CASLNIRRDRAYNEQFF. The CDR3 DNA is TGTGCCAGCCTAAACATACGCCGGGACAGGGCGTACAATGAGCAGTTCTTC.

The rearrangement uses TRBV12-5 and TRBJ2-1; 9 bases agree with TRBD2. This CDR3 comprises 16 residues. V was pared by 2 bases and J by 9 bases, with 11 bases of the junction left unmatched. Germline V lookup: CDR1 LGHNT, CDR2 FRNRAP. CDR3 sequence: CASGLYGLATFGEQFF. CDR3 nucleotides: TGTGCTAGTGGTTTGTATGGACTAGCGACCTTCGGTGAGCAGTTCTTC.

Regarding this clone: The limits of the CDR3 on the DNA are not certain, so only TCRdb's listed CDR3 is given. The rearrangement joins TRBV12-3 or TRBV12-4 to TRBJ1-2. The CDR3 is made up of 12 amino acids, end residues included. CDR3 region: CASSWWGSGNTF.

This chain connects TRBV6-2 or TRBV6-3 to TRBJ2-5; TRBD2 might be the D (5 bases). V was clipped by 0 bases and J by 4 bases, with 12 bases between them. This CDR3 is built from 15 residues. CDR1 is MNHEY and CDR2 is SVGEGT in the germline V gene. Written as DNA, the CDR3 is TGTGCCAGCAGTTACTCGGGAGCACGGGGAGAGACCCAGTACTTC. It specifies CASSYSGARGETQYF.

As regards this clone: In this CDR3 the conserved last residue, phenylalanine or tryptophan, is missing, so a read error is likely. It is unclear where the CDR3 begins or ends on the DNA, so no DNA is shown, and the CDR3 is as TCRdb lists it. The chain carries TRBV29-1 and TRBJ1-2; no check of the table's D call, TRBD1, against the DNA was made. 10 amino acids form the CDR3, both terminal residues included. Germline loops: CDR1 SQVTM, CDR2 ANQGSEA. The CDR3: CSVGPGAPPG.